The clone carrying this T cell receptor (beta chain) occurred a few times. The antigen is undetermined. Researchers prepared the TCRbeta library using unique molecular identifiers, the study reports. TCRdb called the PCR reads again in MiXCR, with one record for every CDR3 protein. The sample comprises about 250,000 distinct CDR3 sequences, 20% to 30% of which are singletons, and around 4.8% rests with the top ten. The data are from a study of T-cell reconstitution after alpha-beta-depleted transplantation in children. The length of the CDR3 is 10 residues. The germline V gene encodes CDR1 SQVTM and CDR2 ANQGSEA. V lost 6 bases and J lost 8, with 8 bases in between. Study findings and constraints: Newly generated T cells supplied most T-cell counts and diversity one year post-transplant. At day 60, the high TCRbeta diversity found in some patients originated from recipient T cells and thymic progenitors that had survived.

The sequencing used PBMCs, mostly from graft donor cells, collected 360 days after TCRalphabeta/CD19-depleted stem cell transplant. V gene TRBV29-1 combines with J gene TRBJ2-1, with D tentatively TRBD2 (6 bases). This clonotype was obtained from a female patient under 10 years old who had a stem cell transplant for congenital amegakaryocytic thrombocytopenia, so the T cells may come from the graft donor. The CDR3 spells CSVTSHEQFF. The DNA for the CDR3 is TGCAGCGTCACTAGCCATGAGCAGTTCTTC.